These T cell receptor beta chains were read from a single sample in a study of T cells after yellow fever vaccination. TCRdb re-derived calls from the 5' RACE reads in MiXCR, one entry per CDR3 protein. The sample has about 200,000 distinct CDR3 sequences; 3% to 3.5% are singletons. The sequencing here drew on CD4+ T cells sorted from PBMCs, taken 10 days after the yellow fever booster vaccination. The receptors derive from a man between 18 and 29 years old who received the YFV17D yellow fever vaccine. Each CDR3 is given with its conserved first and last residue. D genes are given only for firm matches. Clone size is not always given. Where it is, it says once, few, many or a class for expanded clones.

>TRBV18|TRBJ1-3|16|few|TRBD1
TGTGCCAGCTCACAGGGACAGGGAAGAATCGGAAACACCATATATTTT
CASSQGQGRIGNTIYF
>TRBV7-8|TRBJ1-4|15|many|NA
TGTGCCAGCAGCTTAAGACCACAGTCTAATGAAAAACTGTTTTTT
CASSLRPQSNEKLFF
>TRBV18|TRBJ2-3|12|many|NA
TGTGCCAGCTCACCGAGAGCAGATACGCAGTATTTT
CASSPRADTQYF
>TRBV28|TRBJ1-2|12|few|TRBD1
TGTGCCAGCAGGACAGGGGCCGATGGCTACACCTTC
CASRTGADGYTF
>TRBV20-1|TRBJ2-1|12|many|NA
TGCAGTGCTAGAGAAGGGGGGGATGAGCAGTTCTTC
CSAREGGDEQFF
>TRBV7-6|TRBJ1-1|15|few|TRBD1
TGTGCCAGCAGCCAGGGACAGGGGAAGAACACTGAAGCTTTCTTT
CASSQGQGKNTEAFF
>TRBV5-1|TRBJ1-3|16|few|TRBD1
TGCGCCAGCAGCTCACAGGGGGCCAGAGGTGGAAACACCATATATTTT
CASSSQGARGGNTIYF
>TRBV20-1|TRBJ2-5|14|NA|TRBD2
TGCAGTGCTAGAAAAACTAGCGGGGAGGAGACCCAGTACTTC
CSARKTSGEETQYF
>TRBV5-4|TRBJ2-2|15|many|TRBD1
TGTGCCAGCAGCTTGGGGGGACAGGACCTCGGGGAGCTGTTTTTT
CASSLGGQDLGELFF
>TRBV25-1|TRBJ1-2|11|many|NA
TGTGCCAGCAGTGAAAATTCAAACTACACCTTC
CASSENSNYTF
>TRBV6-4|TRBJ2-3|13|many|NA
TGTGCCAGCAGTGACACAGAAACAGATACGCAGTATTTT
CASSDTETDTQYF
>TRBV10-3|TRBJ2-3|16|NA|TRBD2
TGTGCCATCAGTGAAGGACTAGCGGGGGCTGCAGATACGCAGTATTTT
CAISEGLAGAADTQYF
>TRBV2|TRBJ2-2|15|NA|NA
TGTGCCAGCAGTGAAGCGCTTCGGTACACCGGGGAGCTGTTTTTT
CASSEALRYTGELFF
>TRBV5-4|TRBJ1-4|11|NA|NA
TGTGCCAGCAGCTACCAGGAAAAACTGTTTTTT
CASSYQEKLFF
>TRBV7-9|TRBJ1-1|15|few|TRBD1
TGTGCCAGCAGCCGCGGGACAGAACGATACACTGAAGCTTTCTTT
CASSRGTERYTEAFF
>TRBV6-6|TRBJ1-2|16|NA|TRBD1
TGTGCCAGCCGACCACCGCGCCAGACAGGGGACTATGGCTACACCTTC
CASRPPRQTGDYGYTF
>TRBV5-1|TRBJ2-6|16|many|TRBD1
TGCGCCAGCAGCCTGCTAGGGGGCGGTGGGGCCAACGTCCTGACTTTC
CASSLLGGGGANVLTF
>TRBV7-6|TRBJ2-1|16|NA|NA
TGTGCCAGCAGTTACCCGCCAGGGGACCCCTACAATGAGCAGTTCTTC
CASSYPPGDPYNEQFF
>TRBV6-2/TRBV6-3|TRBJ2-5|12|NA|NA
TGTGCCAGCAGTGCGGGTGAAGAGACCCAGTACTTC
CASSAGEETQYF
>TRBV7-9|TRBJ2-5|14|NA|NA
TGTGCCAGCAGCCCACATGGGGAGGTAGAGACCCAGTACTTC
CASSPHGEVETQYF
>TRBV7-2|TRBJ2-3|12|many|NA
TGTGCCAGCAGCTTAGGGTTTGATACGCAGTATTTT
CASSLGFDTQYF
>TRBV7-2|TRBJ2-3|13|many|NA
TGTGCCAGCACCCTGAGGAGGAGGGATACGCAGTATTTT
CASTLRRRDTQYF
>TRBV9|TRBJ1-3|16|NA|NA
TGTGCCAGCAGCGTAGAAGGGAGTTTACTTGGAAACACCATATATTTT
CASSVEGSLLGNTIYF